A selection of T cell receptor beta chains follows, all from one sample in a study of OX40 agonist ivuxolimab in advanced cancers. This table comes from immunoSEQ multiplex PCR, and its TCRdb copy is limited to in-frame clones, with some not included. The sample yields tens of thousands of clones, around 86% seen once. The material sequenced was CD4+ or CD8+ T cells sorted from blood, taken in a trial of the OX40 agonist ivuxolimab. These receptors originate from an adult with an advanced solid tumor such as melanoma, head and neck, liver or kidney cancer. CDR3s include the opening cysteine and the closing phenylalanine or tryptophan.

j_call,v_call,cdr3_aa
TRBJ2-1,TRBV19,CASKGGQPGNEQFF
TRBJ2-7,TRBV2,CASSRTTPTYEQYF
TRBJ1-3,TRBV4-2,CASIGNTIYF
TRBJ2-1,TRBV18,CASSPFGQGANEQFF
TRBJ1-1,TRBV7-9,CASSGRGAMNTEAFF
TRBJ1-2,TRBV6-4,CASSEPGRNPHGYTF
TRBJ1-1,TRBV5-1,CASSLGQGFRKAEAFF
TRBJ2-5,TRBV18,CASSPLEGGRETQYF
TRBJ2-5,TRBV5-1,CASSPVDRETQYF
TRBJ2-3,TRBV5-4,CASSYGGTRGADTQYF
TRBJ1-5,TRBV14,CASSQGGRGNQPQHF
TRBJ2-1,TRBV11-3,CASSSSSGTEQFF
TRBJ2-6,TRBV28,CASRVPGGSGANVLTF
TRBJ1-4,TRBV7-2,CASSLAKTGKEKLFF
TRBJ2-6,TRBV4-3,CASSSSSRSGANVLTF
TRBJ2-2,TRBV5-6,CASSLGWGFGEGTGELFF
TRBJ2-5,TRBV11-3,CASSLGPRETQYF
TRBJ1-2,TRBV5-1,CASSLDGLNYGYTF
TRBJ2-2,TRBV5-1,CASSTDRGGAGELFF
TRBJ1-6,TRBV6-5,CASSQGQDLGSPPHF
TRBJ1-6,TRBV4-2,CASSQESQTNSPLHF
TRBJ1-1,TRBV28,CASRGTAKNTEAFF
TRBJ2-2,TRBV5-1,CASSLPPSGSTGELFF
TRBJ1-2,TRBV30,CAWGRQGALGYTF
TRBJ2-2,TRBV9,CASSREGELFF
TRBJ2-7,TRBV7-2,CASGKSYEQYF
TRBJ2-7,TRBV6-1,CASRPGPQAYEQYF
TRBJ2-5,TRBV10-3,CAISLGQADQETQYF
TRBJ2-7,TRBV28,CASSFSWDGHYEQYF
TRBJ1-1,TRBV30,CAGDDRTSTEAFF
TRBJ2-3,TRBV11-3,CASSSRQGADTQYF
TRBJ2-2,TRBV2,CASRWNTGELFF
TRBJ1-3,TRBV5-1,CASSLVPGPDSGNTIYF
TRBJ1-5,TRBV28,CASRQGLRPQHF
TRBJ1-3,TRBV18,CASSQEGTLGNTIYF
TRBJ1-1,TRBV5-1,CASSLVQGARSTEAFF
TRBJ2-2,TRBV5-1,CASSASLGELFF
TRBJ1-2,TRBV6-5,CASEVPYGYTF
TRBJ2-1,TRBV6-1,CASSERGLGFF
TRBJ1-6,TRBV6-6,CASHTVYNSPLHF
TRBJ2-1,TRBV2,CASGNGFSGNEQFF
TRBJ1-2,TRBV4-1,CASSPEVPAATNYGYTF
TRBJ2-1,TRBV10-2,CASRRGETYNEQFF
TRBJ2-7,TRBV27,CASSPIAGHRSYEQYF
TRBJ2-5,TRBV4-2,CASSHPGGDQETQYF
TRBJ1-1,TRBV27,CASSLRRTGVGNTEAFF
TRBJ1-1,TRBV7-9,CASSIQGYTEAFF
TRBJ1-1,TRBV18,CASSLDRTNTEAFF
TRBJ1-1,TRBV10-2,CASSVATEAFF
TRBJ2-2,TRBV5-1,CASSLAQTNTGELFF
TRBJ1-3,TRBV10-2,CASSRQEPSGNTIYF
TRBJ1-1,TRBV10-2,CASSRQGRGDEAFF
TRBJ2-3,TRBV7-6,CASSLLRTDTQYF